Presented here are 3 T cell receptor beta chains from one specimen sequenced in a study of cytomegalovirus exposure and HLA in healthy donors. 13 Jbeta primers and 60 Vbeta primers were used for the PCR. The protocol was immunoSEQ multiplex PCR, while the TCRdb copy is restricted to in-frame clones and leaves out a portion. The sample includes about 180,000 clones, 80% seen only once; the top ten take 1.9%. Sample: PBMCs. These receptors were collected from a woman aged 30 to 39 in good health and CMV-seronegative.

A word on this clone: A junction end diverges from the germline sequence, so it may reflect a read error. The V and J genes are TRBV7-3 and TRBJ1-4; a weak D match, TRBD1 (6 bases). CDR1 is SGHTA, CDR2 FQGTGA, per germline. The CDR3 totals 17 residues. The CDR3 reads CASTLSYRERSNEKLFF. The CDR3 bases are TGTGCCAGCACCTTATCATACAGGGAGAGGTCTAATGAAAAACTGTTTTTT.

V and J are TRBV25-1 and TRBJ2-3; 7 bases fit TRBD1. V trimming: 3 bases; J trimming: 5 bases; junction bases outside the gene matches: 8. The CDR3 has 15 amino acids. Germline V lookup: CDR1 MGHDK, CDR2 SYGVNS. In DNA, the CDR3 is TGTGCCAGCAGTGATATACGACAGGGTGGAGATACGCAGTATTTT. Protein: CASSDIRQGGDTQYF.

The genes are TRBV4-1 and TRBJ1-2, with 7 bases that match TRBD1. The CDR3 totals 15 residues. Germline assignment: CDR1 MGHRA and CDR2 YSYEKL. V gave up 3 bases and J gave up 4 bases; unmatched junction bases: 8. Here the CDR3 reads CASSQPGQWGYGYTF. The CDR3 region has the DNA TGCGCCAGCAGCCAGCCGGGACAGTGGGGCTATGGCTACACCTTC.